These 15 T cell receptor beta chains originate from one sample sequenced in a study of T cell responses to AZD1222 COVID-19 vaccine. Using immunoSEQ multiplex PCR, the repertoire was profiled, and TCRdb retains in-frame clones only, with some absent. The sample has about 140,000 clones. The sequenced sample consisted of peripheral blood. Every receptor here comes from an adult in good health.

The chain has TRBV7-2 and TRBJ1-2, with D perhaps TRBD1 (5 bases). The length of the CDR3 is 16 residues. Trimming cost V 4 bases and J 3 bases, with 18 bases left between them. CDR1 SGHTA and CDR2 FQGNSA come from the germline V gene. For the CDR3, the DNA is TGTGCCAGCAGCTCCGCGCCAGGGAGATTAGACTATGGCTACACCTTC. This encodes CASSSAPGRLDYGYTF.

The CDR3 DNA is TGTGCCAGCAGCTTGGAGGGAGGGAGGGGCAATCAGCCCCAGCATTTT. As protein: CASSLEGGRGNQPQHF. This chain links TRBV5-6 with TRBJ1-5; D ambiguous. Trimming removed 0 bases from V and 2 bases from J, with 12 bases in between. Germline assignment: CDR1 SGHDT and CDR2 YYEEEE. The CDR3 totals 16 residues.

The chain carries TRBV6-1 and TRBJ2-1; D gene ambiguous. Trimming removed 3 bases from V and 2 bases from J, with 8 bases in between. The CDR3 covers 14 residues. Looked up from germline, CDR1 is MNHNS and CDR2 is SASEGT. In nucleotides, the CDR3 is TGTGCCAGCAGTGACCTGGCTCCCTACAATGAGCAGTTCTTC. This encodes CASSDLAPYNEQFF.

The V gene is TRBV10-3, the J gene TRBJ2-1; 9 nucleotides agree with TRBD1. Trimming cost V 5 bases and J 8 bases; bases outside gene matches: 4. Germline assignment: CDR1 ENHRY and CDR2 SYGVKD. The CDR3 is 13 residues long. The DNA of the CDR3 is TGTGCCATCAGTCCGGGACAGGGTTATGAGCAGTTCTTC. Translated, it gives CAISPGQGYEQFF.

The gene calls are TRBV10-3 and TRBJ2-1; 8 nucleotides agree with TRBD2. The ends lost 7 bases at V and 4 bases at J; junction bases unmatched: 6. CDR3 length equals 14 residues. The V gene's germline CDR1 is ENHRY and CDR2 SYGVKD. CDR3 sequence: CAIIGGGLYNEQFF. CDR3 coding DNA: TGTGCCATCATCGGCGGGGGGCTATACAATGAGCAGTTCTTC.

The chain links TRBV24-1 to TRBJ1-2; no reliable D call. The CDR3 is 14 residues long. CDR1 and CDR2 (germline): KGHDR, SFDVKD. Trimming removed 2 bases from V and 8 bases from J, with 14 bases in between. CDR3 DNA: TGTGCCACCAGTGATTCGTCTGCATTTGGCGGCTACACCTTC. This encodes CATSDSSAFGGYTF.

The rearrangement joins TRBV9 to TRBJ2-3; D might be TRBD2 (5 bases). Germline V gene sequence: CDR1 SGDLS, CDR2 YYNGEE. The V gene lost 0 bases and the J gene lost 2 bases, with 16 bases spanning the gap. The CDR3 runs 17 residues. CDR3 region: CASSVEASILSTDTQYF. The CDR3 coding sequence is TGTGCCAGCAGCGTAGAGGCTAGCATACTCTCCACAGATACGCAGTATTTT.

The rearrangement uses TRBV7-2 and TRBJ1-2; a possible D gene is TRBD1 (5 bases). V was pared by 0 bases and J by 8 bases, with 13 bases between. The germline V gene has CDR1 SGHTA and CDR2 FQGNSA. The CDR3 covers 14 residues. The CDR3 nucleotides read TGTGCCAGCAGCTTAGCGGTAGGGGCCGTCGGCTACACCTTC. Its protein is CASSLAVGAVGYTF. Complete variable domain (other parts from reference TRBV7-2 and TRBJ1-2): GAGVSQSPSNKVTEKGKDVELRCDPISGHTALYWYRQSLGQGLEFLIYFQGNSAPDKSGLPSDRFSAERTGGSVSTLTIQRTQQEDSAVYLCASSLAVGAVGYTFGSGTRLTVV.

This rearrangement joins TRBV28 to TRBJ2-7; 9 positions match TRBD1. J gave up 5 bases and V 5 bases, and 7 bases lay outside the gene matches. The length of the CDR3 is 14 residues. Germline loops: CDR1 MDHEN, CDR2 SYDVKM. The CDR3 nucleotides read TGTGCCAGCAGTACTTACAGGGGGCGCAACGAGCAGTACTTC. Translated, it gives CASSTYRGRNEQYF.

The rearrangement uses TRBV19 and TRBJ1-2; D uncertain. The ends were cut back, 3 bases at V and 7 bases at J, with 6 bases in the middle. The CDR3 extends over 11 amino acids. Germline CDR1 reads LNHDA; CDR2 reads SQIVND (reference sequence). CDR3 sequence reads: CASSIQAGYTF. For the CDR3, the DNA is TGTGCCAGTAGTATTCAGGCTGGCTACACCTTC.

Worth noting for this clone: Other nucleotide sequences from this sample produce the same CDR3. This chain uses TRBV18 with TRBJ2-3; D call uncertain. CDR1 is KGHSH and CDR2 is LQKENI in the germline V gene. The CDR3 covers 13 residues. V lost 0 bases to trimming and J lost 1 base, with 2 bases between them. The CDR3 DNA follows: TGTGCCAGCTCACCACCGGGCACAGATACGCAGTATTTT. Residues: CASSPPGTDTQYF.

The chain is built from TRBV30 and TRBJ2-1; maybe TRBD2 (7 bases). The germline V gene encodes CDR1 GTSNPN and CDR2 SVGIG (reference sequence). This CDR3 is built from 16 residues. Trimming cost V 3 bases and J 0 bases, with 15 bases left between them. In DNA, the CDR3 is TGTGCCTGGAGCGCCAGTGGGGGGGCCTCCTACAATGAGCAGTTCTTC. This codes for CAWSASGGASYNEQFF.

This rearrangement joins TRBV9 to TRBJ1-4; D is undetermined. Per germline, CDR1 SGDLS and CDR2 YYNGEE. The CDR3 consists of 14 residues. Trimming stripped 7 bases from V and 3 bases from J, with 13 bases between. The CDR3 nucleotides are TGTGCCAGCCCCAACAGTGTTTCTAATGAAAAACTGTTTTTT. Translated, it gives CASPNSVSNEKLFF.

The genes are TRBV7-2 and TRBJ1-4; a weak D match, TRBD1 (5 bases). Between the trimmed V and J ends, which lost 5 bases and 5 bases, there was a span of 18 bases. Per the germline V gene, CDR1 is SGHTA and CDR2 is FQGNSA. This CDR3 spans 16 amino acids. The CDR3 DNA sequence: TGTGCCAGCAGCCGGAAAACAGGCGCCTTAAATGAAAAACTGTTTTTT. This translates into CASSRKTGALNEKLFF.

The genes are TRBV7-9 and TRBJ2-7, with 10 bases fitting TRBD1. Unmatched junction bases numbered 9, after V lost 4 bases and J lost 3 bases. The CDR3 sequence is 16 residues long. Germline assignment: CDR1 SEHNR and CDR2 FQNEAQ (reference sequence). The CDR3 is CASSSAGQGKNYEQYF. CDR3 DNA: TGTGCCAGCAGCTCAGCGGGACAGGGGAAAAACTACGAGCAGTACTTC.